A selection of T cell receptor beta chains follows, all from one sample in a study of blood T cell repertoires in COVID-19. Data came from immunoSEQ multiplex PCR; TCRdb stores just in-frame clones and leaves some out. The top ten hold approximately 8.9% of the sample, which has over 75,000 clones, around three quarters seen once. The specimen sequenced was peripheral blood. These receptors were obtained from a man between 45 and 60 years old who had recovered from COVID-19. The CDR3 runs from the conserved cysteine through the conserved F or W.

TRBV13 | CASSFRLAGGPGELFF
TRBV5-6 | CASSLGQYEQYF
TRBV6-5 | CASRTRTGTNYGYTF
TRBV9 | CASSRQGAGTDTQYF
TRBV5-1 | CASSLGARGQAEAFF
TRBV6-6 | CASSSHDSSYNEQFF
TRBV15 | CATQAGEGYTQYF
TRBV29-1 | CSVSGQGYYGYTF
TRBV6-5 | CASRSDRVGNSPLHF
TRBV5-1 | CASSQVAAQGETQYF
TRBV21-1 | CASSRAGQGACNEQFF
TRBV5-4 | CASSGTGGDYEQYF
TRBV13 | CASSLPGQGHEQYF
TRBV21-1 | CASSMGTGVTYEQYF
TRBV2 | CASSGAGEGYTF
TRBV30 | CAWSREDSSYNEQFF
TRBV5-1 | CASSLQVTEGTEAFF
TRBV9 | CASSGGIDTQYF
TRBV11-2 | CASSRQNSGVAGEQFF
TRBV6-5 | CASSYSSGTGAYEQYF
TRBV5-1 | CASSETETGNTIYF
TRBV3-1/TRBV3-2 | CASSPRTSANTGELFF
TRBV7-6 | CASSPDGGWRPGELFF
TRBV7-3 | CASSSQRGTEAFF
TRBV6-2/TRBV6-3 | CASSASGTYEQYF
TRBV4-3 | CASSQALTGTVFF
TRBV6-5 | CASSFTGGGGTGELFF
TRBV6-1 | CASSEGGTAYEQYF
TRBV12-3/TRBV12-4 | CASREQGTYEQYF